These 4 T cell receptor beta chains share one sample of origin, sequenced in a study of T-cell reconstitution after alpha-beta-depleted transplantation in children. The authors prepared the TCRbeta library with unique molecular identifiers. TCRdb called the PCR reads again in MiXCR, with one record for every CDR3 protein. Of about 980,000 distinct CDR3 sequences listed, about 30% are singletons. The specimen comprised PBMCs, mostly from graft donor cells, sampled 360 days after TCRalphabeta/CD19-depleted stem cell transplant. These receptors originate from a boy under three years old who had a stem cell transplant for SCID, so the T cells may come from the graft donor.

The chain uses TRBV4-3 and TRBJ2-1; no reliable D call. The ends were cut back, 0 bases at V and 7 bases at J, with 19 bases in the middle. Germline V gives CDR1 LGHNA, CDR2 YSLEER. The CDR3 extends over 17 amino acids. For the CDR3, the DNA is TGCGCCAGCAGCCAAGATCTGAGGTACTCCCTGTTTAATGAGCAGTTCTTC. It specifies CASSQDLRYSLFNEQFF.

The chain joins TRBV12-3 or TRBV12-4 to TRBJ2-7; no clear D gene. Trimming took 2 bases from V and 7 from J, leaving 9 bases between them. The CDR3 consists of 12 residues. The CDR3 region is CASSLQRMEQYF. CDR3 bases: TGTGCCAGCAGTTTACAGAGAATGGAGCAGTACTTC.

This clonotype has just a few counts. The chain employs TRBV12-3 or TRBV12-4 and TRBJ1-1, with a tentative D call TRBD1 (5 bases). This CDR3 is 14 amino acids long. With 6 bases removed from V and 0 bases from J, the gap between germline ends came to 11 bases. CDR3 sequence (DNA): TGTGCCAGCAGGCCCAGGGAAATGAACACTGAAGCTTTCTTT. Amino acids: CASRPREMNTEAFF.

This chain joins TRBV5-1 and TRBJ2-7; no reliable D call. This CDR3 spans 16 amino acids. Trimming removed 5 bases at V and 4 bases at J, with 22 bases between. Germline assignment: CDR1 SGHRS and CDR2 YFSETQ. CDR3 in amino acids: CASSSSPVALEYEQYF. The CDR3 DNA sequence: TGCGCCAGCAGTAGTTCTCCAGTCGCCTTGGAATACGAGCAGTACTTC.